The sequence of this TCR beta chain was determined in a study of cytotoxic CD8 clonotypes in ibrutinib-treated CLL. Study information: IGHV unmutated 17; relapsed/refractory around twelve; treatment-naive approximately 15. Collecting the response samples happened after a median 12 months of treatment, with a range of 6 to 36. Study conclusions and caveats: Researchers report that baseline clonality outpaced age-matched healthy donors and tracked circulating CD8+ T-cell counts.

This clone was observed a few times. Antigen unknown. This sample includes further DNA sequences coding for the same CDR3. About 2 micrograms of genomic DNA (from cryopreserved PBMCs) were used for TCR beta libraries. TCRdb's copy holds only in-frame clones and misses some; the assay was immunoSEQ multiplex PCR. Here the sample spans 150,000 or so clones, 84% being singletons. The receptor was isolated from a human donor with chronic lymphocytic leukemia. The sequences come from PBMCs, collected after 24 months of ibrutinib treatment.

CDR3: CASSGAGLGYTF. Here the CDR3 DNA reads TGTGCCAGCAGCGGTGCAGGGTTGGGCTACACCTTC. The rearrangement uses TRBV9 and TRBJ1-2, with a possible D match to TRBD1 (5 bases). Between the trimmed V and J ends, which lost 3 bases and 8 bases, there was a span of 11 bases. CDR1 and CDR2 (germline): SGDLS, YYNGEE. The CDR3 spans 12 residues.